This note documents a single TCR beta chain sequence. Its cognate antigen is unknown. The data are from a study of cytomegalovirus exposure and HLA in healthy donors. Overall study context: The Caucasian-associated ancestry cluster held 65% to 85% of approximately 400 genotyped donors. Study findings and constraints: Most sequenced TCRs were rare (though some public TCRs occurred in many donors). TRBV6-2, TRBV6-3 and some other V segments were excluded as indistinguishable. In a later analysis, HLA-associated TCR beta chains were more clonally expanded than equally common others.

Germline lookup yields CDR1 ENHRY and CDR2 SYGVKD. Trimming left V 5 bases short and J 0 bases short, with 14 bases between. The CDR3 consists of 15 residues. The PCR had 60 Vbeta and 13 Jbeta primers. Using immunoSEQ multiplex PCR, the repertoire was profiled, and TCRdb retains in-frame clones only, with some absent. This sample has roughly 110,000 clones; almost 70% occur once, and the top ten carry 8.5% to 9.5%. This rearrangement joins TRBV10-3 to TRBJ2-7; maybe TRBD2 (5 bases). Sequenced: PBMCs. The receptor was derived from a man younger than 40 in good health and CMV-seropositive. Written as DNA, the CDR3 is TGTGCCATCAGTTTAGCGACTTCCCCCTCCTACGAGCAGTACTTC. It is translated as CAISLATSPSYEQYF.